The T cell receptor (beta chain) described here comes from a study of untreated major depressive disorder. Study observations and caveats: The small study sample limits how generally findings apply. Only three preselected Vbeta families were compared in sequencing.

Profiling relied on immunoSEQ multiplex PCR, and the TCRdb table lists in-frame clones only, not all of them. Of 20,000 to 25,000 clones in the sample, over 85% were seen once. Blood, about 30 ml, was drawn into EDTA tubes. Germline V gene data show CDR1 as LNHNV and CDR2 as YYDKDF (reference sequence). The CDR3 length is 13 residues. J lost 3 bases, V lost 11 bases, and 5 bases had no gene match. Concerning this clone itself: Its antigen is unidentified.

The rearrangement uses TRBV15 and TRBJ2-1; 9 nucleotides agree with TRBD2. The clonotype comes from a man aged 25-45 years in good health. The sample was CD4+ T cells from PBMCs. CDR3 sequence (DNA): TGTGCCGCCGGACTAGCGAGCTACAATGAGCAGTTCTTC. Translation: CAAGLASYNEQFF.